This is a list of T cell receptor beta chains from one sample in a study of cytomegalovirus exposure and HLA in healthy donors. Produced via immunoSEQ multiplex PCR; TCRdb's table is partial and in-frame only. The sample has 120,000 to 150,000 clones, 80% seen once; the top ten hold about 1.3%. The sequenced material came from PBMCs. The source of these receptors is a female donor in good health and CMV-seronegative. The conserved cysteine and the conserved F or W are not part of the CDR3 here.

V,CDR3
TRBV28,ASSSPNSETQY
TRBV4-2,ASSQGVTALAKNIQY
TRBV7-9,ASSPLAGSNEQF
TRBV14,ASSQQGGTNEKLF
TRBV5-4,ASSLGDSSNTEAF
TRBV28,ASSPDRISGYT
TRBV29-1,SVLTSGSVF
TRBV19,ASSIVPGARETQY
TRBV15,ATRGGGRAENEQF
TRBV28,ASSSSGRAGDTQY
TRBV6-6,ASSTPRDTGANVLT
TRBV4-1,ASSQDPQETQY
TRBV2,ASSEGQGVNNEQF
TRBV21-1,ASKRTGNYSGGYT